The sequence of this T cell receptor (beta chain) was determined in a study of blood T cell repertoires in COVID-19. This CDR3 comprises 14 residues. Deletions cut 4 bases from V and 4 bases from J, with 10 bases between. Germline CDR1 is LNHDA and CDR2 is SQIVND (reference sequence). Sequenced by immunoSEQ multiplex PCR; TCRdb stores in-frame clones only, minus some. The sample has 110,000 to 150,000 clones, less than 85% seen once. Sample: PBMCs or T cells enriched from blood (not recorded which). This chain joins TRBV19 and TRBJ2-2; D unresolved. This TCR derives from a woman under 30 who had been exposed to COVID-19. Written as DNA, the CDR3 is TGTGCCAGTAGTACCGGATCGGGCACCGGGGAGCTGTTTTTT. The encoded protein is CASSTGSGTGELFF.